These 8 T cell receptor beta chains were sequenced from one sample in a study of cytomegalovirus exposure and HLA in healthy donors. Primers included in the PCR were 60 Vbeta and 13 Jbeta primers. Sequenced by immunoSEQ multiplex PCR; TCRdb stores in-frame clones only, minus some. The sample holds about 82,000 clones, 63% seen once. The sequencing sample was made of PBMCs. The receptors come from a woman between 35 and 50 years old in good health and CMV-seropositive.

The chain has TRBV7-2 and TRBJ1-1; possible D gene TRBD1, 6 bases. V was cut by 5 bases and J by 1 base, with 11 bases left in between. The CDR3 loop spans 14 amino acids. Germline assignment: CDR1 SGHTA and CDR2 FQGNSA. CDR3 nucleotides: TGTGCCAGCAGCCGGAGACAGGAGAACACTGAAGCTTTCTTT. Residues: CASSRRQENTEAFF. The variable domain in full, with the rest retrieved from reference TRBV7-2 and TRBJ1-1, is GAGVSQSPSNKVTEKGKDVELRCDPISGHTALYWYRQSLGQGLEFLIYFQGNSAPDKSGLPSDRFSAERTGGSVSTLTIQRTQQEDSAVYLCASSRRQENTEAFFGQGTRLTVV.

J is TRBJ2-7 and V is TRBV6-5; D may be TRBD1 (6 bases). Trimming removed 2 bases at V and 1 base at J, with 12 bases between. The germline V gene encodes CDR1 MNHEY and CDR2 SVGAGI. This CDR3 has 15 residues. The CDR3: CASSYTADSSYEQYF. CDR3 nucleotide sequence: TGTGCCAGCAGTTACACGGCGGACAGTTCCTACGAGCAGTACTTC.

This chain links TRBV7-9 with TRBJ2-3, with 12 nucleotides matching TRBD2. V lost 4 bases and J lost 0; bases outside the gene matches: 2. Germline V lookup: CDR1 SEHNR, CDR2 FQNEAQ (reference sequence). CDR3 length: 16 amino acids. The CDR3: CASSSGTSGSTDTQYF. CDR3 bases: TGTGCCAGCAGCTCCGGGACTAGCGGGAGCACAGATACGCAGTATTTT. The full variable domain, with the rest looked up from reference TRBV7-9 and TRBJ2-3, is DTGVSQNPRHKITKRGQNVTFRCDPISEHNRLYWYRQTLGQGPEFLTYFQNEAQLEKSRLLSDRFSAERPKGSFSTLEIQRTEQGDSAMYLCASSSGTSGSTDTQYFGPGTRLTVL.

Here the CDR3 DNA reads TGTGCCAGCAGCCCCCGTACTGAAGCTTTCTTT. Protein sequence: CASSPRTEAFF. The chain employs TRBV9 and TRBJ1-1; D not resolved. This CDR3 has 11 residues. Germline loops: CDR1 SGDLS, CDR2 YYNGEE. V lost 4 bases and J lost 5, with 6 bases in between.

The chain has TRBV7-8 and TRBJ2-5, with D perhaps matching TRBD2 (6 bases). The CDR3 totals 14 residues. Trimming took off 2 bases at V and 4 bases at J, with 11 bases between the two ends. Germline CDR1 and CDR2: SGHVS and FQNEAQ. CDR3 sequence (DNA): TGTGCCAGCAGCTTATTGACTAGTAGAGAGACCCAGTACTTC. Its translation: CASSLLTSRETQYF. Using reference TRBV7-8 and TRBJ2-5 for the parts outside the CDR3, the full variable domain is GAGVSQSPRYKVAKRGQDVALRCDPISGHVSLFWYQQALGQGPEFLTYFQNEAQLDKSGLPSDRFFAERPEGSVSTLKIQRTQQEDSAVYLCASSLLTSRETQYFGPGTRLLVL.

CDR3 loop: CASSVLTLTGEINTEAFF. The CDR3 DNA sequence: TGTGCCAGCAGTGTCCTGACACTGACAGGGGAAATTAACACTGAAGCTTTCTTT. V and J are TRBV6-1 and TRBJ1-1; TRBD1 agrees at 8 bases. There are 18 residues in the CDR3. V shed 4 bases and J 2 bases; nucleotides not matched to a gene: 15. Germline CDR1 is MNHNS and CDR2 is SASEGT.

This clone has a single count. This sequence joins TRBV28 and TRBJ1-1, with D possibly being TRBD1 (6 bases). The CDR3 has 14 amino acids. V was cut by 7 bases and J by 1 base, with 13 bases left in between. The germline CDR1 and CDR2 sequences are MDHEN and SYDVKM. The CDR3 region has the DNA TGTGCCAGCACCTTAACCAGGGGGAACACTGAAGCTTTCTTT. This translates into CASTLTRGNTEAFF.

This chain uses TRBV5-1 with TRBJ2-1; 11 nucleotides agree with TRBD2. Unmatched junction bases numbered 9, after V lost 5 bases and J lost 8 bases. Germline CDR1 reads SGHRS; CDR2 reads YFSETQ. The CDR3 covers 15 residues. CDR3 bases: TGCGCCAGCAGGGTAGCGGGAGGGGGGGTTGATGAGCAGTTCTTC. This codes for CASRVAGGGVDEQFF.